Following are 23 T cell receptor beta chains from one sample sequenced in a study of Ad26.COV2.S vaccination and SARS-CoV-2 variants. The method was immunoSEQ multiplex PCR; TCRdb's version includes in-frame clones alone and lacks a portion of them. This table has hundreds of thousands of clones, roughly 91% appearing once. Treatment given: approximately 18 received Ad26.COV2.S at low or high dose, single or two shots; 5 received placebo; per-sample allocation not given. Samples came from day 63 after the first vaccine or placebo injection. The sample consisted of peripheral blood, taken in a trial of Ad26.COV2.S vaccine versus placebo. The receptors were gathered from a person aged 18-65 years who received the Ad26.COV2.S COVID-19 vaccine or a placebo.

This rearrangement joins TRBV11-2 to TRBJ1-2; D not certain. Trimming shortened V by 0 bases and J by 8 bases, and 10 bases separated the two germline ends. The length of the CDR3 is 13 residues. Per the germline V gene, CDR1 is SGHAT and CDR2 is FQNNGV. The CDR3 reads CASSLDVQGGYTF. The CDR3 DNA follows: TGTGCCAGCAGCTTAGACGTCCAAGGGGGCTACACCTTC. The entire variable domain, with the rest obtained from reference TRBV11-2 and TRBJ1-2, is as follows: EAGVAQSPRYKIIEKRQSVAFWCNPISGHATLYWYQQILGQGPKLLIQFQNNGVVDDSQLPKDRFSAERLKGVDSTLKIQPAKLEDSAVYLCASSLDVQGGYTFGSGTRLTVV.

The chain links TRBV5-6 to TRBJ1-3; weak D call: TRBD1 (5 bases). The CDR3 is made up of 15 amino acids. Trimming shortened V by 0 bases and J by 1 base, and 8 bases separated the two germline ends. The germline gives CDR1 SGHDT, CDR2 YYEEEE. The CDR3, as DNA: TGTGCCAGCAGCTTGGCCACAGGTTCTGGAAACACCATATATTTT. It specifies CASSLATGSGNTIYF.

This rearrangement joins TRBV5-5 to TRBJ2-7, with D perhaps TRBD1 or TRBD2 (5 bases each). This CDR3 comprises 15 residues. The germline gives CDR1 SGHKS, CDR2 YYEKEE (reference sequence). Trimming stripped 4 bases from V and 3 bases from J, with 17 bases between. This CDR3 reads CASSPSGTVYYEQYF. CDR3 nucleotides: TGTGCCAGCAGCCCCTCCGGGACGGTTTACTACGAGCAGTACTTC.

V gene TRBV2 combines with J gene TRBJ1-6; D unclear. The ends were cut back, 4 bases at V and 6 bases at J, with 7 bases in the middle. The CDR3 has 13 residues. Germline CDR1 and CDR2: SNHLY and FYNNEI. The CDR3 sequence is CASSVRFNSPLHF. The CDR3 region has the DNA TGTGCCAGCAGTGTACGGTTTAATTCACCCCTCCACTTT.

This chain connects TRBV25-1 to TRBJ1-2; D unclear. Trimming pared 4 bases from V and 0 bases from J, leaving 3 bases between. CDR1 and CDR2 from the germline V gene are MGHDK and SYGVNS. The CDR3 consists of 12 residues. The DNA for the CDR3 is TGTGCCAGCAGTGCATCTAACTATGGCTACACCTTC. Its protein is CASSASNYGYTF.

The V gene is TRBV5-1, the J gene TRBJ2-7; the D gene is possibly TRBD1 (5 bases). The CDR3 covers 12 residues. Germline V lookup: CDR1 SGHRS, CDR2 YFSETQ. The V gene lost 7 bases and the J gene lost 6 bases, with 14 bases spanning the gap. The CDR3 DNA sequence: TGCGCCAGCGGACAAACCCGGGCCGAGCAGTACTTC. Protein product: CASGQTRAEQYF.

The gene calls are TRBV7-9 and TRBJ1-4, with TRBD1 identical over 8 bases. The CDR3 sequence is 15 residues long. Germline CDR1 SEHNR, CDR2 FQNEAQ (reference sequence). Unmatched junction bases numbered 10, after V lost 5 bases and J lost 8 bases. The CDR3 reads CASSTPGGGGEKLFF. In DNA form, the CDR3 reads TGTGCCAGCAGCACCCCAGGGGGCGGAGGAGAAAAACTGTTTTTT.

This chain links TRBV7-2 with TRBJ2-7; 15 bases match TRBD2. The germline V gene encodes CDR1 SGHTA and CDR2 FQGNSA. CDR3 length: 16 amino acids. The V and J ends lost 5 bases and 4 bases, in that order; junction bases with no gene match: 6. The CDR3 coding sequence is TGTGCCAGCAGCATTTCCGGGACTAGCGGGGGGTACGAGCAGTACTTC. It encodes CASSISGTSGGYEQYF.

The V and J genes are TRBV9 and TRBJ1-1; 9 bases align to TRBD1. Germline CDR1 and CDR2: SGDLS and YYNGEE. This CDR3 is 14 amino acids long. The trim removed 3 bases at V and 4 bases at J, leaving 4 bases unmatched. The CDR3 DNA is TGTGCCAGCAGCGCGGGACAGGGTACCACTGAAGCTTTCTTT. Translation gives CASSAGQGTTEAFF.

This chain connects TRBV7-2 to TRBJ1-6; no definite D call. CDR1 is SGHTA and CDR2 is FQGNSA in the germline V gene. Trimming cost V 0 bases and J 4 bases, with 7 bases left between them. CDR3 length: 15 residues. DNA of the CDR3: TGTGCCAGCAGCTTAGCGTCAGGATATAATTCACCCCTCCACTTT. The encoded protein is CASSLASGYNSPLHF.

The rearrangement uses TRBV12-3 or TRBV12-4 and TRBJ1-2; possibly TRBD1 for D (5 bases). V was cut by 6 bases and J by 3 bases, with 11 bases left in between. The CDR3 is 13 residues long. The CDR3 region is CASSLREDYGYTF. The CDR3 coding sequence is TGTGCCAGCAGCCTCAGGGAAGACTATGGCTACACCTTC.

The rearrangement links TRBV7-2 to TRBJ1-2; 9 bases fit TRBD1. In germline, CDR1 is SGHTA, CDR2 FQGNSA. This CDR3 has 15 amino acids. Trimming at V came to 6 bases and at J to 8 bases, leaving 13 bases not matched to a gene. For the CDR3, the DNA is TGTGCCAGCAGGTCTAGGTTTGGGACAGGGAGCGGCTACACCTTC. Translation: CASRSRFGTGSGYTF.

The chain carries TRBV5-4 and TRBJ1-2, with D perhaps TRBD1 (5 bases). Germline lookup yields CDR1 SGHNT and CDR2 YYREEE (reference sequence). The V and J ends lost 1 base and 6 bases respectively, with 13 bases between them. This CDR3 region has 14 residues. The DNA of the CDR3 is TGTGCCAGCAGCTTGTTAGGGGACTTAGATGGCTACACCTTC. Translating it yields CASSLLGDLDGYTF. Looking up the rest from reference TRBV5-4 and TRBJ1-2 gives the full variable domain: ETGVTQSPTHLIKTRGQQVTLRCSSQSGHNTVSWYQQALGQGPQFIFQYYREEENGRGNFPPRFSGLQFPNYSSELNVNALELDDSALYLCASSLLGDLDGYTFGSGTRLTVV.

The chain carries TRBV6-2 or TRBV6-3 and TRBJ1-5, with TRBD1 matching over 11 bases. With 5 bases clipped from V and 2 bases from J, the junction kept 5 bases outside the gene matches. The length of the CDR3 is 16 residues. Germline V gene data show CDR1 as MNHEY and CDR2 as SVGEGT. The CDR3 protein is CASSRGTGGRNQPQHF. The CDR3 DNA reads as TGTGCCAGCAGTAGAGGGACAGGGGGGCGCAATCAGCCCCAGCATTTT.

This sequence joins TRBV5-6 and TRBJ2-2; TRBD1 or TRBD2 may be the D gene (5 bases each). The CDR3 runs 15 residues. Trimming removed 4 bases at V and 0 bases at J, with 10 bases between. CDR1 SGHDT and CDR2 YYEEEE come from the germline V gene. The CDR3 spells CASSPGPANTGELFF. The DNA of the CDR3 is TGTGCCAGCAGCCCGGGGCCGGCGAACACCGGGGAGCTGTTTTTT.

The chain joins TRBV6-2 or TRBV6-3 to TRBJ1-1, with D possibly being TRBD1 (6 bases). Germline V gives CDR1 MNHEY, CDR2 SVGEGT. The CDR3 consists of 14 residues. The V and J ends lost 4 bases and 3 bases respectively, with 12 bases between them. The CDR3 spells CASSFGGGHTEAFF. CDR3 DNA sequence: TGTGCCAGCAGTTTCGGGGGCGGCCACACTGAAGCTTTCTTT.

The chain couples TRBV15 to TRBJ1-2; no reliable D call. Germline-derived CDR1 and CDR2 are LNHNV and YYDKDF (reference sequence). V was pared by 9 bases and J by 4 bases, with 9 bases between. The CDR3 has 11 amino acids. The CDR3 region is CATRGVYGYTF. CDR3 nucleotide sequence: TGTGCCACACGGGGAGTCTATGGCTACACCTTC. Full variable domain (outside the CDR3, taken from reference TRBV15 and TRBJ1-2): DAMVIQNPRYQVTQFGKPVTLSCSQTLNHNVMYWYQQKSSQAPKLLFHYYDKDFNNEADTPDNFQSRRPNTSFCFLDIRSPGLGDTAMYLCATRGVYGYTFGSGTRLTVV.

CDR3 in DNA: TGCGCCAGCAGTGATGGGACAGGAAATGAAAAACTGTTTTTT. Protein sequence: CASSDGTGNEKLFF. The chain couples TRBV10-1 to TRBJ1-4, with TRBD1 identical over 8 bases. Germline V gene sequence: CDR1 WNHNN, CDR2 SYGVQD (reference sequence). This CDR3 is 14 amino acids long. V was pared by 3 bases and J by 5 bases, with 2 bases of the junction left unmatched.

V is TRBV11-2 and J is TRBJ2-7, with 10 bases identical to TRBD1. This CDR3 comprises 15 residues. Germline V gene data show CDR1 as SGHAT and CDR2 as FQNNGV. V trimming: 5 bases; J trimming: 4 bases; junction bases outside the gene matches: 8. The chain's CDR3 is CASSPSRDRGYEQYF. As DNA, the CDR3 is TGTGCCAGCAGCCCATCCCGGGACAGGGGTTACGAGCAGTACTTC.

V and J are TRBV11-2 and TRBJ2-7, with TRBD2 matching over 10 bases. Unmatched junction bases numbered 4, after V lost 4 bases and J lost 1 base. CDR3 size: 15 residues. Per the germline V gene, CDR1 is SGHAT and CDR2 is FQNNGV. The CDR3 reads CASSSGTSASYEQYF. The CDR3 nucleotides are TGTGCCAGCAGCTCCGGGACTAGCGCTTCCTACGAGCAGTACTTC.

The chain combines TRBV20-1 with TRBJ1-2; D remains unclear. V lost 3 bases, J lost 4 bases, and 12 bases lay in between. Germline-derived CDR1 and CDR2 are DFQATT and SNEGSKA (reference sequence). CDR3 length: 13 residues. In DNA, the CDR3 is TGCAGTGCTAGTTACCGGGCTGCCTATGGCTACACCTTC. It codes for CSASYRAAYGYTF.

In its sample, this clone was seen a few times. J is TRBJ1-2 and V is TRBV14; 10 bases fit TRBD1. Trimming removed 3 bases from V and 1 base from J; junction bases left unmatched: 8. This CDR3 is 17 amino acids long. Germline loops: CDR1 SGHDN, CDR2 FVKESK. For the CDR3, the DNA is TGTGCCAGCAGCCACGGGACAGGGGCGTACGATAACTATGGCTACACCTTC. Translating it yields CASSHGTGAYDNYGYTF.

The V call is TRBV30, the J call TRBJ1-5; the match to TRBD1 covers 8 bases. V lost 3 bases to trimming and J lost 0 bases; unmatched junction nucleotides: 4. This CDR3 has 15 amino acids. Germline CDR1 is GTSNPN and CDR2 is SVGIG (reference sequence). CDR3 nucleotide sequence: TGTGCCTGGAGACGACAGGGGTTTAGCAATCAGCCCCAGCATTTT. This gives the protein CAWRRQGFSNQPQHF.